What follows are 25 T cell receptor beta chains derived from one specimen sequenced in a study of T cells after yellow fever vaccination. TCRdb used MiXCR to reprocess the 5' RACE reads, holding one entry per CDR3 protein. The sample yields approximately 74,000 distinct CDR3 sequences, roughly 6.9% seen once. Sequences were derived from CD8+ T cells sorted from PBMCs, sampled around 5 days after the first yellow fever vaccination. These receptor sequences come from a man between 18 and 35 years old who received the YFV17D yellow fever vaccine.

The chain links TRBV4-3 to TRBJ2-1; 12 positions match TRBD2. Per the germline V gene, CDR1 is LGHNA and CDR2 is YSLEER. CDR3 size: 16 residues. V was pared by 3 bases and J by 10 bases, with 10 bases of the junction left unmatched. CDR3 amino acids: CASSHPPSGGAGEQFF. The CDR3 region has the DNA TGCGCCAGCAGCCACCCTCCTAGCGGGGGGGCTGGGGAGCAGTTCTTC.

V is TRBV10-3 and J is TRBJ1-2; 7 nucleotides line up with TRBD1. Trimming removed 2 bases from V and 3 bases from J; junction bases left unmatched: 3. Germline values: CDR1 ENHRY, CDR2 SYGVKD. The CDR3 runs to 14 residues. CDR3 nucleotide sequence: TGTGCCATCAGTGAGAGGCAGGGGGACTATGGCTACACCTTC. Residues: CAISERQGDYGYTF.

This clonotype has at least ten counts. The J gene is TRBJ2-1, the V gene TRBV5-1; 11 nucleotides line up with TRBD2. This CDR3 region has 15 residues. V lost 2 bases and J lost 5; bases outside the gene matches: 3. Germline CDR1 reads SGHRS; CDR2 reads YFSETQ. The chain's CDR3 is CASSFGTSGNNEQFF. The CDR3 DNA reads as TGCGCCAGCAGCTTCGGGACTAGCGGAAACAATGAGCAGTTCTTC.

This clonotype was seen repeatedly, ten times or more. The genes are TRBV5-1 and TRBJ2-1; 9 bases align to TRBD2. Germline V lookup: CDR1 SGHRS, CDR2 YFSETQ. V dropped 5 bases and J dropped 0; count of bases not matched to a gene: 12. The CDR3 extends over 18 amino acids. In nucleotides, the CDR3 is TGCGCCAGCAGGCCCCCCGTTAGCGGGGGAAGCTCCTACAATGAGCAGTTCTTC. Its protein product is CASRPPVSGGSSYNEQFF.

This clonotype has at least ten counts. The chain couples TRBV7-2 to TRBJ1-1; 7 positions agree with TRBD1. The CDR3 runs 15 residues. In germline, CDR1 is SGHTA, CDR2 FQGNSA. The junction had 17 bases not matched to a gene; V was cut back by 6 bases and J by 10 bases. The CDR3 loop reads CASSNRDSLPLGAFF. CDR3 bases: TGTGCCAGCAGTAACCGGGACAGCTTACCACTAGGAGCTTTCTTT.

This clonotype was seen many times. This chain links TRBV7-9 with TRBJ2-3, with a tentative D call TRBD1 (6 bases). The CDR3 runs to 15 residues. Germline CDR1 reads SEHNR; CDR2 reads FQNEAQ (reference sequence). The V and J ends lost 2 bases and 2 bases respectively, with 11 bases between them. The CDR3 loop reads CASSLLRTDTDTQYF. CDR3 nucleotides: TGTGCCAGCAGCTTACTAAGGACAGACACAGATACGCAGTATTTT.

J is TRBJ2-3 and V is TRBV6-5; D remains ambiguous. The CDR3 is made up of 15 amino acids. The V and J ends lost 2 bases and 1 base respectively, with 10 bases between them. Germline V gene lookup returns CDR1 MNHEY and CDR2 SVGAGI. CDR3 in amino acids: CASSYRSVGTDTQYF. CDR3 DNA: TGTGCCAGCAGTTACCGTTCGGTGGGCACAGATACGCAGTATTTT.

This clonotype was seen ten or more times. The chain employs TRBV12-3 or TRBV12-4 and TRBJ2-1; D gene uncertain. The CDR3 sequence is 11 residues long. V was cut by 6 bases and J by 6 bases, with 6 bases left in between. DNA of the CDR3: TGTGCCAGCAGCCGAAGCAATGAGCAGTTCTTC. It translates to CASSRSNEQFF.

This clonotype was counted only a few times. The J gene is TRBJ2-5, the V gene TRBV7-3; possible D gene TRBD1, 5 bases. The germline V gene has CDR1 SGHTA and CDR2 FQGTGA. The CDR3 sequence is 17 residues long. Trimming left V 0 bases short and J 3 bases short, with 17 bases between. The CDR3 nucleotides are TGTGCCAGCAGCTTAACTGGGGCCACCGGTTGGGAAGAGACCCAGTACTTC. Encoded protein: CASSLTGATGWEETQYF.

This clonotype came up many times. This chain links TRBV6-1 with TRBJ2-5, with 7 nucleotides matching TRBD1. The junction had 11 bases not matched to a gene; V was cut back by 6 bases and J by 4 bases. Germline V gene data show CDR1 as MNHNS and CDR2 as SASEGT. This CDR3 has 15 residues. CDR3 protein: CASRKRQGERETQYF. CDR3 DNA sequence: TGTGCCAGCAGGAAAAGACAGGGAGAACGAGAGACCCAGTACTTC.

The chain combines TRBV24-1 with TRBJ2-5; TRBD1 aligns across 7 bases. This CDR3 region has 13 residues. V gave up 3 bases and J gave up 8 bases; unmatched junction bases: 5. Germline CDR1 and CDR2: KGHDR and SFDVKD. Here the CDR3 reads CATSDHRQGTQYF. The DNA for the CDR3 is TGTGCCACCAGTGATCATCGACAGGGTACCCAGTACTTC.

J is TRBJ2-1 and V is TRBV6-4, with unresolved D. V lost 3 bases and J lost 9, with 9 bases in between. Germline assignment: CDR1 MRHNA and CDR2 SNTAGT. The CDR3 is 12 amino acids. The CDR3 nucleotides are TGTGCCAGCAGTGAAGGTAGTTCTGAGCAGTTCTTC. This codes for CASSEGSSEQFF.

In this sample, this clonotype turned up a few times. This chain connects TRBV7-3 to TRBJ2-1; 12 bases map to TRBD1. The V gene's germline CDR1 is SGHTA and CDR2 FQGTGA. The CDR3 is made up of 16 amino acids. The V segment lost 0 bases and the J segment 7 bases; nucleotides outside the gene matches: 4. The CDR3 nucleotides are TGTGCCAGCAGCTTAACCCCGGGACAGGGGGCGAATGAGCAGTTCTTC. Its translation is CASSLTPGQGANEQFF.

This clonotype was picked up many times. This rearrangement joins TRBV11-2 to TRBJ2-3; 8 bases are a match to TRBD2. CDR3 length: 16 amino acids. The ends lost 5 bases at V and 3 bases at J; junction bases unmatched: 10. The germline V gene encodes CDR1 SGHAT and CDR2 FQNNGV. The CDR3 nucleotides read TGTGCCAGCAGCCCGTCCGGGGGGGGTGGAACAGATACGCAGTATTTT. It encodes CASSPSGGGGTDTQYF.

This clonotype was detected ten times or more. The chain carries TRBV12-3 or TRBV12-4 and TRBJ2-3; 8 positions match TRBD2. The CDR3 totals 15 residues. With V trimmed by 10 bases and J by 5 bases, 14 bases remained unmatched. The CDR3 region is CANTLPGLEVDTQYF. CDR3 DNA sequence: TGTGCCAACACCCTACCGGGACTAGAAGTAGATACGCAGTATTTT.

The rearrangement joins TRBV27 to TRBJ2-1; 9 nucleotides agree with TRBD1. Germline V CDR1 and CDR2: MNHEY, SMNVEV (reference sequence). The CDR3 extends over 15 amino acids. Trimming took 5 bases from V and 4 from J; bases not matched to a gene: 6. The DNA of the CDR3 is TGTGCCAGCAGTCCTGACAGGGGGGGTTACAATGAGCAGTTCTTC. This sequence encodes CASSPDRGGYNEQFF.

This clonotype showed up just a few times. This chain's CDR3 is CASRPSLRGRTGELFF. The DNA for the CDR3 is TGTGCCAGCAGACCGTCTCTCAGGGGGCGGACCGGGGAGCTGTTTTTT. The J gene is TRBJ2-2, the V gene TRBV28; 8 positions match TRBD1. The CDR3 runs 16 residues. Germline lookup yields CDR1 MDHEN and CDR2 SYDVKM. J lost 5 bases, V lost 6 bases, and 11 bases had no gene match.

The chain recombines TRBV25-1 with TRBJ2-5; no reliable D call. V lost 3 bases and J lost 1, with 15 bases in between. This CDR3 region has 16 residues. CDR1 is MGHDK, CDR2 SYGVNS, per germline. The CDR3 sequence: CASSDPPGLAQETQYF. CDR3 DNA sequence: TGTGCCAGCAGTGACCCGCCGGGTTTAGCCCAAGAGACCCAGTACTTC.

This clonotype turned up a few times. V and J are TRBV5-6 and TRBJ2-1, with TRBD2 matching 11 bases. Germline values: CDR1 SGHDT, CDR2 YYEEEE. V dropped 0 bases and J dropped 8; count of bases not matched to a gene: 4. CDR3 length: 15 amino acids. The CDR3 reads CASSLGSGGAYEQFF. The CDR3 DNA is TGTGCCAGCAGCTTGGGTAGCGGGGGGGCCTATGAGCAGTTCTTC. Full variable domain (rest looked up from reference TRBV5-6 and TRBJ2-1): DAGVTQSPTHLIKTRGQQVTLRCSPKSGHDTVSWYQQALGQGPQFIFQYYEEEERQRGNFPDRFSGHQFPNYSSELNVNALLLGDSALYLCASSLGSGGAYEQFFGPGTRLTVL.

This clonotype was counted ten times or more. The V and J genes are TRBV7-9 and TRBJ2-3; D assignment may be TRBD1 or TRBD2 (5 bases each). Trimming removed 7 bases from V and 6 bases from J, with 20 bases in between. Germline V gene data show CDR1 as SEHNR and CDR2 as FQNEAQ (reference sequence). The CDR3 consists of 15 residues. CDR3 region: CASTGTRDMYDTQYF. CDR3 coding DNA: TGTGCCAGCACCGGGACCAGGGATATGTACGATACGCAGTATTTT.

The V and J genes are TRBV5-5 and TRBJ2-3; TRBD2 is a possible D gene (5 bases). With 4 bases removed from V and 0 bases from J, the gap between germline ends came to 12 bases. The CDR3 extends over 15 amino acids. Germline loops: CDR1 SGHKS, CDR2 YYEKEE (reference sequence). This CDR3 is CASSPGSYSTDTQYF. The CDR3 DNA is TGTGCCAGCAGCCCGGGATCCTACAGCACAGATACGCAGTATTTT.

The V and J genes are TRBV27 and TRBJ1-1; D remains unclear. Germline V gives CDR1 MNHEY, CDR2 SMNVEV (reference sequence). V was cut by 5 bases and J by 1 base, with 8 bases left in between. The CDR3 is 13 residues long. The CDR3 sequence: CASSAGENTEAFF. As DNA, the CDR3 is TGTGCCAGCAGTGCCGGGGAGAACACTGAAGCTTTCTTT.

This clonotype was observed at least ten times. V and J are TRBV4-1 and TRBJ2-1; no clear D gene. CDR1 is MGHRA and CDR2 is YSYEKL in the germline V gene. The ends were cut back, 4 bases at V and 4 bases at J, with 8 bases in the middle. The CDR3 has 13 amino acids. CDR3 amino acids: CASSPGPYNEQFF. Written as DNA, the CDR3 is TGCGCCAGCAGCCCCGGACCGTACAATGAGCAGTTCTTC.

This clonotype was counted only a few times. The chain uses TRBV19 and TRBJ2-1; D possibly matches TRBD1 or TRBD2 (5 bases each). The CDR3 is made up of 15 amino acids. V was shortened by 3 bases and J by 3 bases, with 12 bases between the two germline ends. Germline V gene lookup returns CDR1 LNHDA and CDR2 SQIVND (reference sequence). The chain's CDR3 is CASSIGTEIYNEQFF. CDR3 bases: TGTGCCAGTAGTATCGGGACCGAAATCTACAATGAGCAGTTCTTC. Variable domain in full (rest from reference TRBV19 and TRBJ2-1): DGGITQSPKYLFRKEGQNVTLSCEQNLNHDAMYWYRQDPGQGLRLIYYSQIVNDFQKGDIAEGYSVSREKKESFPLTVTSAQKNPTAFYLCASSIGTEIYNEQFFGPGTRLTVL.

The chain is built from TRBV7-9 and TRBJ2-7; D unclear. Per germline, CDR1 SEHNR and CDR2 FQNEAQ (reference sequence). V was pared by 5 bases and J by 5 bases, with 13 bases between. The CDR3 has 13 amino acids. The CDR3 DNA reads as TGTGCCAGCAGCCATCTCCTAGTCGACGAGCAGTACGTC. Encoded protein: CASSHLLVDEQYV.